These 3 T cell receptor beta chains were all obtained from the same sample, sequenced in a study of blood T cell repertoires in COVID-19. Libraries were prepared by immunoSEQ multiplex PCR; TCRdb keeps only in-frame clonotypes and omits some of them. This table has some 150,000 clones, just under 85% appearing once. The specimen sequenced was peripheral blood. The receptors shown here come from a middle-aged woman with active or convalescent COVID-19.

This chain joins TRBV7-2 and TRBJ2-5; 13 nucleotides agree with TRBD2. This CDR3 contains 16 residues. Germline CDR1 reads SGHTA; CDR2 reads FQGNSA. J was trimmed by 7 bases and V by 5 bases; bases with no gene match: 10. Here the CDR3 reads CASSPRTSGSFGTQYF. The CDR3, as DNA: TGTGCCAGCAGCCCTCGGACTAGCGGGAGTTTCGGGACCCAGTACTTC. Full variable domain (rest looked up from reference TRBV7-2 and TRBJ2-5): GAGVSQSPSNKVTEKGKDVELRCDPISGHTALYWYRQSLGQGLEFLIYFQGNSAPDKSGLPSDRFSAERTGGSVSTLTIQRTQQEDSAVYLCASSPRTSGSFGTQYFGPGTRLLVL.

The chain combines TRBV28 with TRBJ1-1, with 7 nucleotides matching TRBD1. Trimming removed 5 bases from V and 6 bases from J; junction bases left unmatched: 15. The CDR3 length is 16 residues. The germline V gene encodes CDR1 MDHEN and CDR2 SYDVKM. The CDR3 is CASSPLTDREEAEAFF. The CDR3 DNA reads TGTGCCAGCAGTCCTCTCACAGACAGGGAGGAGGCTGAAGCTTTCTTT. Filled out from reference TRBV28 and TRBJ1-1, the complete variable domain reads DVKVTQSSRYLVKRTGEKVFLECVQDMDHENMFWYRQDPGLGLRLIYFSYDVKMKEKGDIPEGYSVSREKKERFSLILESASTNQTSMYLCASSPLTDREEAEAFFGQGTRLTVV.

V is TRBV6-2 or TRBV6-3 and J is TRBJ1-2; tentatively, D is TRBD1 (6 bases). Per the germline V gene, CDR1 is MNHEY and CDR2 is SVGEGT. CDR3 length equals 14 residues. Between the trimmed V and J ends, which lost 2 bases and 4 bases, there was a span of 11 bases. This CDR3 is CASSYGTSIYGYTF. DNA for the CDR3: TGTGCCAGCAGTTACGGGACAAGCATCTATGGCTACACCTTC.